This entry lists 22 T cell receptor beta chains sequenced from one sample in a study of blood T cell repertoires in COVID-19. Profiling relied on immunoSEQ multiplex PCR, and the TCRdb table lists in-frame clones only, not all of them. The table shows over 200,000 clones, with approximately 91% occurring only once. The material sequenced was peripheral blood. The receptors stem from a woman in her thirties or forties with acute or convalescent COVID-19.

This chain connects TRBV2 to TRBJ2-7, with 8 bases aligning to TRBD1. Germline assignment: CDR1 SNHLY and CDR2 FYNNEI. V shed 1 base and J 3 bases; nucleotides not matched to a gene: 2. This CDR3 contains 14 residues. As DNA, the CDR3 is TGTGCCAGCAGTGAAGGGACAGGGTTCTACGAGCAGTACGTC. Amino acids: CASSEGTGFYEQYV.

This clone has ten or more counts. The CDR3 is CASRGTGVVYTF. As DNA, the CDR3 is TGTGCCAGCAGGGGGACAGGGGTGGTCTACACCTTC. The V gene is TRBV3-1 (or the pseudogene TRBV3-2), the J gene TRBJ1-2; TRBD1 matches at 10 bases. The length of the CDR3 is 12 residues. Per germline, CDR1 LGHDT and CDR2 YNNKEL (reference sequence). With 6 bases clipped from V and 10 bases from J, the junction kept 5 bases outside the gene matches.

The CDR3 nucleotides are TGTGCCAGCAGTGACGGCGACAGCTATGGCTACACCTTC. It translates to CASSDGDSYGYTF. The chain is built from TRBV6-4 and TRBJ1-2; a possible D gene is TRBD1 (5 bases). V lost 2 bases and J lost 4, with 8 bases in between. This CDR3 is built from 13 residues. Germline V gene data show CDR1 as MRHNA and CDR2 as SNTAGT.

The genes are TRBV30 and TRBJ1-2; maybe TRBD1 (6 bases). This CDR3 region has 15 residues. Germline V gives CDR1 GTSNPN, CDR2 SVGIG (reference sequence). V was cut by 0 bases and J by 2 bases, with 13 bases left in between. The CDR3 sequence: CAWSVRGHLNYGYTF. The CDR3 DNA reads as TGTGCCTGGAGTGTCAGGGGACACCTAAACTATGGCTACACCTTC.

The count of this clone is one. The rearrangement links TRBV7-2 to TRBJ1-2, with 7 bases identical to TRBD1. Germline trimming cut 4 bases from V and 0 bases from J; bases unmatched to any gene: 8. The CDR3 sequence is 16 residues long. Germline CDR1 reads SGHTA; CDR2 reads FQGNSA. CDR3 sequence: CASSYRRQGTNYGYTF. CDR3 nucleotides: TGTGCCAGCAGCTATCGACGACAGGGAACTAACTATGGCTACACCTTC.

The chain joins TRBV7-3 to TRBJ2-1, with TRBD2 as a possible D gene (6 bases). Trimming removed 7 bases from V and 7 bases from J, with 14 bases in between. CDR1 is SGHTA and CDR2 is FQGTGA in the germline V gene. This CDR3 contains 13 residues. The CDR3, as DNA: TGTGCCAGCAAAGGTGCGGGGCCGAATGAGCAGTTCTTC. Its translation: CASKGAGPNEQFF.

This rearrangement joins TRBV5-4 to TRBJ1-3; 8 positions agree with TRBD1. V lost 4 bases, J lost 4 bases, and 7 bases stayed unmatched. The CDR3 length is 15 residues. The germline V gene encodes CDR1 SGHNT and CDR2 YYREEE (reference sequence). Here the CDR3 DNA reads TGTGCCAGCAGCCTCGACAGGGGACCGGGAAACACCATATATTTT. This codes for CASSLDRGPGNTIYF.

CDR3 sequence (DNA): TGCGCCAGCAGCTTTTCTGCGGGAGCGGGGGTTTTTTACAATGAGCAGTTCTTC. It specifies CASSFSAGAGVFYNEQFF. The rearrangement uses TRBV5-1 and TRBJ2-1; TRBD2 matches at 8 bases. The germline V gene encodes CDR1 SGHRS and CDR2 YFSETQ. V lost 2 bases and J lost 4; bases outside the gene matches: 14. The CDR3 covers 18 residues.

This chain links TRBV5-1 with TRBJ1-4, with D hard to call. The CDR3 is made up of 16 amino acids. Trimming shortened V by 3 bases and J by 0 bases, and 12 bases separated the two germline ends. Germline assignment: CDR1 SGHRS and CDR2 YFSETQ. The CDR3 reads CASSYGPGATNEKLFF. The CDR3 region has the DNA TGCGCCAGCAGCTACGGACCGGGAGCAACTAATGAAAAACTGTTTTTT.

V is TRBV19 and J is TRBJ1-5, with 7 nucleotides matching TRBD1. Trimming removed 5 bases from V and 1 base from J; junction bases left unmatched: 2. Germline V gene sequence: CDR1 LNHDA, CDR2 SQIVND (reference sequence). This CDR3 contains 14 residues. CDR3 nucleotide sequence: TGTGCCAGTAGTGACAGGGTCAGCAATCAGCCCCAGCATTTT. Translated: CASSDRVSNQPQHF.

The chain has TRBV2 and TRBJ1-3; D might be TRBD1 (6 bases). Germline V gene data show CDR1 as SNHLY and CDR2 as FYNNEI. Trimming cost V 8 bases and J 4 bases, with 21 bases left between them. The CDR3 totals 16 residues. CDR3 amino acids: CASDVEGGRFGNTIYF. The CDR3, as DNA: TGTGCCAGCGACGTAGAGGGGGGGCGATTCGGAAACACCATATATTTT.

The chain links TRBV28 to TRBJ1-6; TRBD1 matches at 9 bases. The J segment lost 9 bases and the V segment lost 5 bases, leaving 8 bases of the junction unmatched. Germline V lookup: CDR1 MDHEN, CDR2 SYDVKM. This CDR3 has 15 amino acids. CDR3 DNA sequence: TGTGCCAGCAGTAGCCGGGACAGGGTCAGTTCACCCCTCCACTTT. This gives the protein CASSSRDRVSSPLHF.

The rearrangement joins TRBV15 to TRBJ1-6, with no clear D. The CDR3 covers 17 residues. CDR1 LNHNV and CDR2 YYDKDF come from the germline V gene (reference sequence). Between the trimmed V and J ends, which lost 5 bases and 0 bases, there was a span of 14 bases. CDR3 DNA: TGTGCCACCAGCGGCCAAGAATCAAGCTCCTATAATTCACCCCTCCACTTT. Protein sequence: CATSGQESSSYNSPLHF.

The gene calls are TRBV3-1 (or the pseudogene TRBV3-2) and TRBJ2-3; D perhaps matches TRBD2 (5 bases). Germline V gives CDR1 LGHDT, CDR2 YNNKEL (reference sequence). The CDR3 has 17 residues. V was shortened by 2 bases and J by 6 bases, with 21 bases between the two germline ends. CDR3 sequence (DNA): TGTGCCAGCAGCCAACCCTACGGACTCTTGAGTCGGGATACGCAGTATTTT. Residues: CASSQPYGLLSRDTQYF.

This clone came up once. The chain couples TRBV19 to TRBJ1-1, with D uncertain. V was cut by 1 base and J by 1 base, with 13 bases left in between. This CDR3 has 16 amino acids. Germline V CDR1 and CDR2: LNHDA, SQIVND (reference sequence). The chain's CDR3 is CASSIGRAAPNTEAFF. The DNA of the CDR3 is TGTGCCAGTAGTATAGGGAGGGCAGCCCCGAACACTGAAGCTTTCTTT. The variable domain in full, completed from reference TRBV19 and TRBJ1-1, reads DGGITQSPKYLFRKEGQNVTLSCEQNLNHDAMYWYRQDPGQGLRLIYYSQIVNDFQKGDIAEGYSVSREKKESFPLTVTSAQKNPTAFYLCASSIGRAAPNTEAFFGQGTRLTVV.

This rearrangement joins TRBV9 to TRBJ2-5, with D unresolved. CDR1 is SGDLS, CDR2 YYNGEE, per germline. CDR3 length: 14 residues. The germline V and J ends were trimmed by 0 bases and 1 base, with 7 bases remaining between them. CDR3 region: CASSVEPIQETQYF. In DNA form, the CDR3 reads TGTGCCAGCAGCGTAGAGCCGATCCAAGAGACCCAGTACTTC.

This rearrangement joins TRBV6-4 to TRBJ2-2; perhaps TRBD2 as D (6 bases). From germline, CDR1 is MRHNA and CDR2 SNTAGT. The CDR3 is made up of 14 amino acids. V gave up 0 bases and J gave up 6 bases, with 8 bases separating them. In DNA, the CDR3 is TGTGCCAGCAGTGACTCGTGGGGGGCCGGGGAGCTGTTTTTT. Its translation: CASSDSWGAGELFF.

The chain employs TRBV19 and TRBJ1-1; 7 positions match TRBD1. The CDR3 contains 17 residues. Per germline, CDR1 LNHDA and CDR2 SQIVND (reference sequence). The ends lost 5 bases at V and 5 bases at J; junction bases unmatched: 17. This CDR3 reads CASSFTRGGAARTEAFF. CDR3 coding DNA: TGTGCCAGTAGTTTCACTCGAGGGGGCGCCGCCCGGACTGAAGCTTTCTTT.

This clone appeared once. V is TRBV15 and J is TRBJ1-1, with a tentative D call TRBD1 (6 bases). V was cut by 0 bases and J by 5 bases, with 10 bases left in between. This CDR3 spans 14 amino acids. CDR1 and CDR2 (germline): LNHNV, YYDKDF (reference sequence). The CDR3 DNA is TGTGCCACCAGCAGAGACGGGGGGCGAACTGAAGCTTTCTTT. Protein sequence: CATSRDGGRTEAFF.

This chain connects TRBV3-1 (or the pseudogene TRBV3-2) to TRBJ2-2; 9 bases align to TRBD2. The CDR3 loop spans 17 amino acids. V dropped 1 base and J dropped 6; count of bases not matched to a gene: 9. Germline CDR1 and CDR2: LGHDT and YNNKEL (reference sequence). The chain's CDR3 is CASSQGLAGPGAGELFF. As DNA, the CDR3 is TGTGCCAGCAGCCAAGGCCTAGCGGGGCCCGGGGCCGGGGAGCTGTTTTTT.

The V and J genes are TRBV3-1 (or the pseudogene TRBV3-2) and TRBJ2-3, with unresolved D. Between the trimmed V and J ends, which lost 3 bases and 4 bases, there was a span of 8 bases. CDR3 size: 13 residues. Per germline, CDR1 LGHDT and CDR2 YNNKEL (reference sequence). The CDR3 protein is CASSHVSSDTQYF. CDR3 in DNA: TGTGCCAGCAGCCACGTCTCCTCAGATACGCAGTATTTT.

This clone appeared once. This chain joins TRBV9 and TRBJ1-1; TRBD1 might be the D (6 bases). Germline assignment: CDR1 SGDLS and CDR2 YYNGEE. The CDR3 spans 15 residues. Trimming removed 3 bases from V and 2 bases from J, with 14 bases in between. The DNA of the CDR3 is TGTGCCAGCAGCGCACCCCCAGGGGTTAACACTGAAGCTTTCTTT. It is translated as CASSAPPGVNTEAFF.